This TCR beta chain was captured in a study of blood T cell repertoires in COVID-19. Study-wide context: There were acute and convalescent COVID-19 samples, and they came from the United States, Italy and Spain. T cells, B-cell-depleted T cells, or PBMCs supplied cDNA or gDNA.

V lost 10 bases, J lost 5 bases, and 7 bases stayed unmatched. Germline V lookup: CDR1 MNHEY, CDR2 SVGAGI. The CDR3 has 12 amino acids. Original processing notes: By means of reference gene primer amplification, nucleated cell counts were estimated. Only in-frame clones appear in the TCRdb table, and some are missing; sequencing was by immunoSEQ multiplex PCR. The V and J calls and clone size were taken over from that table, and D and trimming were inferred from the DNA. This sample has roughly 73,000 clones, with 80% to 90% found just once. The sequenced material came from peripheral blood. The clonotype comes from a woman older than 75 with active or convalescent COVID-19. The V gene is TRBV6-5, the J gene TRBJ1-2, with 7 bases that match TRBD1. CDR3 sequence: CATLTTGYGYTF. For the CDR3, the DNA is TGTGCCACATTAACGACAGGGTATGGCTACACCTTC.